This passage covers 16 T cell receptor beta chains from one sample sequenced in a study of PD-1 blockade in classical Hodgkin lymphoma. All the patients suffered relapse after autologous stem cell transplantation, and brentuximab vedotin exposure differed. Generated by immunoSEQ multiplex PCR, the TCRdb table keeps only in-frame clones and is missing some. The table shows 40,000 to 50,000 clones, with approximately 86% occurring only once. Sequencing used peripheral blood mononuclear cells (PBMCs), obtained before the second cycle of nivolumab. Receptors were obtained from a human donor with classical Hodgkin lymphoma.

The gene calls are TRBV27 and TRBJ2-1, with 11 bases fitting TRBD2. With 5 bases clipped from V and 7 bases from J, the junction kept 10 bases outside the gene matches. The V gene's germline CDR1 is MNHEY and CDR2 SMNVEV (reference sequence). The CDR3 is 16 residues long. DNA of the CDR3: TGTGCCAGCAGTAGAGGACTAGCGGGTTCCCAGAATGAGCAGTTCTTC. The encoded protein is CASSRGLAGSQNEQFF.

The genes are TRBV5-1 and TRBJ2-1; TRBD2 matches at 7 bases. The CDR3 is 15 amino acids. Germline trimming cut 0 bases from V and 8 bases from J; bases unmatched to any gene: 8. Germline V lookup: CDR1 SGHRS, CDR2 YFSETQ. CDR3 in DNA: TGCGCCAGCAGCTTGGTTGCGGGAGCTTGGGATGAGCAGTTCTTC. Translating it yields CASSLVAGAWDEQFF.

This chain joins TRBV2 and TRBJ1-5; D remains unclear. Looked up from germline, CDR1 is SNHLY and CDR2 is FYNNEI. The germline V and J ends were trimmed by 1 base and 0 bases, with 10 bases remaining between them. This CDR3 is 16 amino acids long. The CDR3 loop reads CASSEEAEDSNQPQHF. CDR3 in DNA: TGTGCCAGCAGTGAAGAGGCAGAGGATAGCAATCAGCCCCAGCATTTT.

V gene TRBV7-8 combines with J gene TRBJ2-1; maybe TRBD2 (6 bases). Trimming took 3 bases from V and 9 from J, leaving 12 bases between them. CDR1 is SGHVS and CDR2 is FQNEAQ in the germline V gene. CDR3 length: 13 residues. This CDR3 is CASSLVVEGEQFF. The CDR3 region has the DNA TGTGCCAGCAGCTTGGTAGTGGAGGGTGAGCAGTTCTTC.

This clone has just one count. CDR3 DNA sequence: TGTGCCAGCAGCCAAGAAGCGACTAGCGGGGCGGGAGGGGAGCAGTTCTTC. It specifies CASSQEATSGAGGEQFF. This chain links TRBV4-2 with TRBJ2-1; 11 nucleotides line up with TRBD2. Germline V gene lookup returns CDR1 LGHNA and CDR2 YNFKEQ. The CDR3 totals 17 residues. J lost 10 bases, V lost 0 bases, and 11 bases had no gene match.

The genes are TRBV19 and TRBJ2-2; 10 nucleotides match TRBD1. Germline loops: CDR1 LNHDA, CDR2 SQIVND (reference sequence). This CDR3 is 17 amino acids long. V shed 6 bases and J 5 bases; nucleotides not matched to a gene: 12. The CDR3 DNA reads TGTGCCAGTAGACCTCTTAGACAGGGGGCGTCAACCGGGGAGCTGTTTTTT. Its translation is CASRPLRQGASTGELFF.

The chain employs TRBV15 and TRBJ1-5, with 8 bases identical to TRBD1. The CDR3 has 19 amino acids. The junction had 14 bases not matched to a gene; V was cut back by 1 base and J by 3 bases. From germline, CDR1 is LNHNV and CDR2 YYDKDF (reference sequence). Here the CDR3 reads CATSRVRRQGAGVNQPQHF. CDR3 DNA: TGTGCCACCAGCAGAGTTAGGCGCCAGGGGGCTGGGGTCAATCAGCCCCAGCATTTT.

This sequence joins TRBV5-8 and TRBJ2-1; 7 nucleotides match TRBD2. There are 14 residues in the CDR3. V lost 5 bases to trimming and J lost 7 bases; unmatched junction nucleotides: 9. Germline V CDR1 and CDR2: SGHTS, YDEGEE. CDR3 nucleotides: TGTGCCAGCAGATTTCCGGGGGGTGGAAATGAGCAGTTCTTC. This sequence encodes CASRFPGGGNEQFF.

The chain employs TRBV6-5 and TRBJ1-6; D is unclear. Germline V gene lookup returns CDR1 MNHEY and CDR2 SVGAGI. The CDR3 spans 14 residues. V was pared by 6 bases and J by 1 base, with 7 bases between. In DNA form, the CDR3 reads TGTGCCAGCAGGGGGAATTCCTATAATTCACCCCTCCACTTT. This sequence encodes CASRGNSYNSPLHF.

The V and J genes are TRBV27 and TRBJ2-3; D is ambiguous. CDR3 size: 14 residues. V gave up 1 base and J gave up 0 bases, with 5 bases separating them. Germline V gene lookup returns CDR1 MNHEY and CDR2 SMNVEV (reference sequence). CDR3: CASSLFQSTDTQYF. The CDR3 nucleotides read TGTGCCAGCAGTTTATTTCAGAGCACAGATACGCAGTATTTT.

The chain couples TRBV27 to TRBJ2-3, with D unresolved. The CDR3 spans 15 residues. CDR1 is MNHEY and CDR2 is SMNVEV in the germline V gene (reference sequence). The germline V and J ends were trimmed by 6 bases and 4 bases, with 17 bases remaining between them. The CDR3 DNA sequence: TGTGCCAGCAGGGGGAAGGTTGTAGTCCCAGATACGCAGTATTTT. The encoded protein is CASRGKVVVPDTQYF.

Written as DNA, the CDR3 is TGTGCCAGCAGCTCCATTCCGGACAATGAGCAGTTCTTC. Translating it yields CASSSIPDNEQFF. This rearrangement joins TRBV7-3 to TRBJ2-1, with D uncertain. Between the trimmed V and J ends, which lost 4 bases and 5 bases, there was a span of 9 bases. Germline CDR1 SGHTA, CDR2 FQGTGA. This CDR3 is 13 amino acids long.

The rearrangement links TRBV7-9 to TRBJ1-4, with D perhaps TRBD1 (6 bases). Trimming left V 5 bases short and J 0 bases short, with 16 bases between. The germline gives CDR1 SEHNR, CDR2 FQNEAQ (reference sequence). The CDR3 loop spans 17 amino acids. The CDR3 DNA is TGTGCCAGCAGCCCGGGACACACAGCGTCAACTAATGAAAAACTGTTTTTT. Its protein is CASSPGHTASTNEKLFF. Filled out from reference TRBV7-9 and TRBJ1-4, the complete variable domain reads DTGVSQNPRHKITKRGQNVTFRCDPISEHNRLYWYRQTLGQGPEFLTYFQNEAQLEKSRLLSDRFSAERPKGSFSTLEIQRTEQGDSAMYLCASSPGHTASTNEKLFFGSGTQLSVL.

Here the CDR3 DNA reads TGTGCCAGTAGTACCAGGGCGAGTTTCAATCAGCCCCAGCATTTT. Its translation is CASSTRASFNQPQHF. J is TRBJ1-5 and V is TRBV19, with a weak D call TRBD1 (5 bases). This CDR3 spans 15 amino acids. CDR1 LNHDA and CDR2 SQIVND come from the germline V gene (reference sequence). V dropped 4 bases and J dropped 3 bases, with 13 bases sitting between them.

This chain connects TRBV5-1 to TRBJ2-5; tentative D call: TRBD2 (6 bases). Germline-derived CDR1 and CDR2 are SGHRS and YFSETQ. Trimming left V 3 bases short and J 2 bases short, with 17 bases between. CDR3 length: 16 residues. The CDR3 is CASSSGLGNGQETQYF. The CDR3, as DNA: TGCGCCAGCAGCTCGGGACTGGGGAATGGGCAAGAGACCCAGTACTTC.

The CDR3 loop reads CASSSPPSGTYNEQFF. CDR3 nucleotide sequence: TGTGCCAGCAGTTCCCCCCCTAGCGGGACCTACAATGAGCAGTTCTTC. This chain connects TRBV27 to TRBJ2-1; 9 nucleotides agree with TRBD2. Germline V CDR1 and CDR2: MNHEY, SMNVEV (reference sequence). V was clipped by 4 bases and J by 2 bases; unmatched bases: 6. The CDR3 sequence is 16 residues long.